These 17 T cell receptor beta chains were sequenced from one sample in a study of response to subunit inactivated influenza vaccine. Using its own MiXCR run on the RT-PCR reads, TCRdb lists one record per CDR3 protein. The table includes roughly 540,000 distinct CDR3 sequences, around a quarter detected once. These data were also reused for a study on T cells expressing NK-cell markers. That report adds: The TCR beta cDNA came from 5'RACE template switching with UMIs.

Sequences were derived from CD4+ T cells sorted from PBMCs, sampled about 12 days after vaccination. The receptor source for this set is a man between 50 and 59 years old who received an inactivated influenza vaccine.

This clonotype was seen a few times. The V gene is TRBV12-3 or TRBV12-4, the J gene TRBJ2-2; 12 bases are a match to TRBD2. Trimming took 6 bases from V and 6 from J; bases not matched to a gene: 11. The CDR3 totals 17 residues. The CDR3 DNA follows: TGTGCCAGCAGGCCGGCCAGGACTAGCGGGGCCCCCGGGGAGCTGTTTTTT. Encoded protein: CASRPARTSGAPGELFF.

The chain recombines TRBV7-2 with TRBJ2-7; 10 nucleotides match TRBD1. V shed 5 bases and J 2 bases; nucleotides not matched to a gene: 9. Per germline, CDR1 SGHTA and CDR2 FQGNSA. This CDR3 is 16 amino acids long. The CDR3 loop is CASSRDSGTGAYEQYF. DNA for the CDR3: TGTGCCAGCAGCCGCGATTCCGGGACAGGGGCCTACGAGCAGTACTTC.

The table lists this clonotype with a few counts. Mismatch with germline at one junction end may stem from a read error. The CDR3 loop reads CASINPGQGRNQPQHF. DNA of the CDR3: TGTGCCAGCATCAACCCGGGACAGGGGCGCAACCAGCCCCAGCATTTT. The chain has TRBV28 and TRBJ1-5; 10 bases map to TRBD1. CDR3 length equals 16 residues. The germline V gene has CDR1 MDHEN and CDR2 SYDVKM.

The CDR3 DNA sequence: TGTGCCAGCAGCCTAGACAGTAACGAGCAGTACTTC. Residues: CASSLDSNEQYF. J is TRBJ2-7 and V is TRBV7-9, with a possible D match to TRBD1 (5 bases). V was trimmed by 5 bases and J by 5 bases, leaving 10 bases between them. This CDR3 is built from 12 residues. CDR1 SEHNR and CDR2 FQNEAQ come from the germline V gene (reference sequence).

The gene calls are TRBV4-3 and TRBJ2-3; D is perhaps TRBD1 (6 bases). Germline V gene data show CDR1 as LGHNA and CDR2 as YSLEER. The V and J ends lost 1 base and 5 bases respectively, with 22 bases between them. The CDR3 loop spans 18 amino acids. The DNA for the CDR3 is TGCGCCAGCAGCCAAGTTCTCGGCTGGTGGGGGCGCCAAGATACGCAGTATTTT. Encoded protein: CASSQVLGWWGRQDTQYF.

The table lists this clonotype with a few counts. The J gene is TRBJ2-1, the V gene TRBV5-1; TRBD2 aligns across 7 bases. V was pared by 0 bases and J by 4 bases, with 4 bases of the junction left unmatched. The CDR3 consists of 15 residues. Germline-derived CDR1 and CDR2 are SGHRS and YFSETQ. The CDR3 nucleotides read TGCGCCAGCAGCTTGGACGGGAGGCAGTACAATGAGCAGTTCTTC. Protein product: CASSLDGRQYNEQFF.

There are many counts of this clonotype. The chain recombines TRBV5-1 with TRBJ2-3; maybe TRBD1 (6 bases). Trimming stripped 5 bases from V and 1 base from J, with 17 bases between. The CDR3 sequence is 16 residues long. Germline CDR1 is SGHRS and CDR2 is YFSETQ. CDR3 nucleotides: TGCGCCAGCAGACGGGAAGGGGGAAGGGGCACAGATACGCAGTATTTT. Translating gives CASRREGGRGTDTQYF.

This clonotype has more than one count but fewer than ten. V gene TRBV7-2 combines with J gene TRBJ2-5; a possible D gene is TRBD2 (6 bases). The CDR3 is 15 amino acids. Germline V gives CDR1 SGHTA, CDR2 FQGNSA. V lost 0 bases and J 6 bases, leaving 14 bases between the germline ends. The CDR3 coding sequence is TGTGCCAGCAGCTTAGCCCCACTAGCTATGCAGACCCAGTACTTC. This sequence encodes CASSLAPLAMQTQYF.

V is TRBV10-3 and J is TRBJ2-7; D is unclear. V was cut by 2 bases and J by 0 bases, with 8 bases left in between. Per the germline V gene, CDR1 is ENHRY and CDR2 is SYGVKD. The CDR3 is 14 amino acids. The CDR3 DNA sequence: TGTGCCATCAGTGAGACCAGAAGCTCCTACGAGCAGTACTTC. It codes for CAISETRSSYEQYF.

This clonotype was detected only a few times. The rearrangement links TRBV20-1 to TRBJ2-7, with 8 positions matching TRBD1. The J segment lost 5 bases and the V segment lost 4 bases, leaving 7 bases of the junction unmatched. The CDR3 length is 13 residues. Germline V lookup: CDR1 DFQATT, CDR2 SNEGSKA (reference sequence). CDR3: CSAMRTGPHEQYF. The CDR3 DNA is TGCAGTGCTATGCGGACAGGGCCCCACGAGCAGTACTTC.

The sample holds a few counts of this clonotype. V usage is TRBV5-1 and J usage is TRBJ1-6; D gene ambiguous. The germline V gene has CDR1 SGHRS and CDR2 YFSETQ. CDR3 length equals 15 residues. The ends were cut back, 0 bases at V and 5 bases at J, with 9 bases in the middle. The CDR3, as DNA: TGCGCCAGCAGCTTGGATAGCACAAATAATTCACCCCTCCACTTT. Amino acid sequence: CASSLDSTNNSPLHF.

This clonotype was recorded at least ten times. The chain links TRBV24-1 to TRBJ2-3; D perhaps matches TRBD1 (5 bases). This CDR3 region has 15 residues. Trimming pared 3 bases from V and 3 bases from J, leaving 12 bases between. Germline CDR1 KGHDR, CDR2 SFDVKD. CDR3 sequence (DNA): TGTGCCACCAGTGATCCCGGTAGGGGTACAGATACGCAGTATTTT. As protein: CATSDPGRGTDTQYF.

This clonotype was found a few times. The chain couples TRBV6-2 or TRBV6-3 to TRBJ2-5, with no clear D. CDR3 length: 12 residues. V was clipped by 6 bases and J by 5 bases, with 10 bases between them. Germline V CDR1 and CDR2: MNHEY, SVGEGT. The CDR3 region has the DNA TGTGCCAGCAGCTTCCTCTGGGAGACCCAGTACTTC. It is translated as CASSFLWETQYF.

V usage is TRBV12-3 or TRBV12-4 and J usage is TRBJ1-2, with D unclear. This CDR3 contains 11 residues. The germline V and J ends were trimmed by 6 bases and 2 bases, with 4 bases remaining between them. CDR3 in DNA: TGTGCCAGCAGGGAGAACTATGGCTACACCTTC. Protein: CASRENYGYTF.

CDR3 loop: CAISESSGRTCGYTF. CDR3 DNA sequence: TGTGCCATCAGTGAGTCTTCTGGGAGGACCTGTGGCTACACCTTC. The V and J genes are TRBV10-3 and TRBJ1-2; D is undetermined. V dropped 0 bases and J dropped 7 bases, with 15 bases sitting between them. The CDR3 consists of 15 residues. The germline V gene encodes CDR1 ENHRY and CDR2 SYGVKD.

In its sample, this clonotype was seen many times. This chain connects TRBV20-1 to TRBJ2-7; D is uncertain. Per germline, CDR1 DFQATT and CDR2 SNEGSKA (reference sequence). This CDR3 comprises 14 residues. Trimming shortened V by 0 bases and J by 5 bases, and 14 bases separated the two germline ends. In DNA form, the CDR3 reads TGCAGTGCTAGAGAACCTACTGCCGGGCACGAGCAGTACTTC. Translated: CSAREPTAGHEQYF.

This clonotype was observed a handful of times. The rearrangement joins TRBV10-3 to TRBJ2-1; no definite D call. The germline CDR1 and CDR2 sequences are ENHRY and SYGVKD. This CDR3 contains 13 residues. V dropped 11 bases and J dropped 7 bases, with 18 bases sitting between them. CDR3 bases: TGTGCCGCTACCCGAGACTCGAGGAATGAGCAGTTCTTC. Protein product: CAATRDSRNEQFF.